These T cell receptor beta chains were read from a single sample in a study of CD8 T cells in ankylosing spondylitis. One entry per CDR3 protein, called by TCRdb with MiXCR from the 5' RACE reads. Seen here are just over 150,000 distinct CDR3 sequences, about a sixth observed once, and the top ten hold around 7.6%. The specimen was blood, either unsorted or a sorted T cell fraction (not recorded which). These receptors came from a male donor with ankylosing spondylitis or in good health (not recorded which). Both conserved end residues are part of each CDR3. A D gene is named only where the DNA matches it firmly. Clone size, where shown, is once, few, many, or a class for clones that have expanded.

many	TRBV10-3	TRBD2	TRBJ2-1	CAISEWTSGINNEQFF	TGTGCCATCAGCGAATGGACTAGCGGGATAAACAATGAGCAGTTCTTC
-	TRBV5-1	TRBD2	TRBJ2-1	CASSLVVYAGGNNEQFF	TGCGCCAGCAGCTTGGTGGTCTACGCGGGAGGGAACAATGAGCAGTTCTTC
many	TRBV7-9	-	TRBJ1-1	CASSKTGGNTEAFF	TGTGCCAGCAGCAAAACTGGGGGGAACACTGAAGCTTTCTTT
-	TRBV7-9	-	TRBJ2-1	CASSQDNEQFF	TGTGCCAGCAGTCAGGACAATGAGCAGTTCTTC
-	TRBV7-3	TRBD1	TRBJ2-5	CASSLKSRGETQYF	TGTGCCAGCAGCTTAAAGTCCAGGGGGGAGACCCAGTACTTC
many	TRBV20-1	-	TRBJ1-1	CSASGPTEAFF	TGCAGTGCCTCCGGGCCCACTGAAGCTTTCTTT
-	TRBV6-5	-	TRBJ2-7	CASSYSGFWYEQYF	TGTGCCAGCAGTTACTCAGGGTTCTGGTACGAGCAGTACTTC
-	TRBV12-3/TRBV12-4	TRBD2	TRBJ2-3	CASSLRAGVTDTQYF	TGTGCCAGCAGTTTGAGGGCGGGAGTAACAGATACGCAGTATTTT
many	TRBV20-1	-	TRBJ2-3	CSARLRVNTDTQYF	TGCAGTGCTAGACTCCGGGTGAACACAGATACGCAGTATTTT
-	TRBV27	TRBD1	TRBJ1-6	CASSPGTGVSYNSPLHF	TGTGCCAGCAGCCCAGGGACAGGAGTATCGTATAATTCACCCCTCCACTTT
-	TRBV28	-	TRBJ2-6	CASSAGKASGANVLTF	TGTGCCAGCAGTGCTGGTAAGGCATCTGGGGCCAACGTCCTGACTTTC
few	TRBV6-1	-	TRBJ2-7	CASSASLYSYEQYF	TGTGCCAGCAGTGCCTCCCTGTACTCCTACGAGCAGTACTTC
-	TRBV3-1	TRBD2	TRBJ2-3	CASSQDTSGYTDTQYF	TGTGCCAGCAGCCAAGATACTAGCGGTTACACAGATACGCAGTATTTT
few	TRBV10-2	TRBD1	TRBJ1-5	CASTPGQGTDRHF	TGCGCCAGCACCCCGGGACAGGGGACGGACCGGCATTTT
-	TRBV24-1	TRBD2	TRBJ2-1	CATSDFLAGHNEQFF	TGTGCCACCAGTGATTTTCTAGCGGGGCACAATGAGCAGTTCTTC
few	TRBV20-1	-	TRBJ1-6	CSARMQKNSPLHF	TGCAGTGCTAGGATGCAGAAGAATTCACCCCTCCACTTT
many	TRBV29-1	-	TRBJ2-2	CSVLRGTGELFF	TGCAGCGTTCTCAGGGGCACCGGGGAGCTGTTTTTT
many	TRBV5-4	-	TRBJ1-2	CASSLVSDYGYTF	TGTGCCAGCAGCTTGGTGTCAGACTATGGCTACACCTTC
many	TRBV5-1	-	TRBJ1-6	CASSLDSGAKNSPLHF	TGCGCCAGCAGCTTGGACTCAGGGGCTAAGAATTCACCCCTCCACTTT
-	TRBV6-1	-	TRBJ1-5	CASSQLRGITQHF	TGTGCCAGCAGCCAATTACGGGGGATCACCCAGCATTTT
many	TRBV9	-	TRBJ2-5	CASSVEGRETQYF	TGTGCCAGCAGCGTAGAGGGGAGAGAGACCCAGTACTTC
-	TRBV5-1	-	TRBJ2-5	CASSWAKIQETQYF	TGCGCCAGCAGCTGGGCCAAAATCCAAGAGACCCAGTACTTC
many	TRBV28	TRBD1	TRBJ1-1	CASSLTGDLNTEAFF	TGTGCCAGCAGTTTGACAGGGGATTTGAACACTGAAGCTTTCTTT
-	TRBV5-1	TRBD2	TRBJ2-3	CATGLAGGTDTQYF	TGCGCCACGGGACTAGCGGGAGGCACAGATACGCAGTATTTT
few	TRBV3-1	-	TRBJ1-1	CASSQDRGVTEAFF	TGTGCCAGCAGCCAAGACAGGGGAGTCACTGAAGCTTTCTTT
many	TRBV15	-	TRBJ2-7	CATSRDRGEQYF	TGTGCCACCAGCAGAGATAGGGGGGAGCAGTACTTC